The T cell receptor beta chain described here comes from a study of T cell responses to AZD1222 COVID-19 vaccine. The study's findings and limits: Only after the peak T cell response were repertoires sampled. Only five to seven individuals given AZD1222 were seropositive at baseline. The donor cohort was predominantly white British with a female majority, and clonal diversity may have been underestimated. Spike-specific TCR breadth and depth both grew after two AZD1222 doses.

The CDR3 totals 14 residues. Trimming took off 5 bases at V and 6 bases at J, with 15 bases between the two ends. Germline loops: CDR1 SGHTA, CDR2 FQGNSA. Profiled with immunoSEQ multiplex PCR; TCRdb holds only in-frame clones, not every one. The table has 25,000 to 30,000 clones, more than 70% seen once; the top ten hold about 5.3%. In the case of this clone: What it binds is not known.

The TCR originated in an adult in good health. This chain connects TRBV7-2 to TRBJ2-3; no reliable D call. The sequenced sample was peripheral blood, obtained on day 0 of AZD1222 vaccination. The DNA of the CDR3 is TGTGCCAGCAGCCCTGGCGACCTCGGGGATACGCAGTATTTT. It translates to CASSPGDLGDTQYF.